This section outlines one T cell receptor beta chain sequence together with its context. This receptor's antigen is unknown. There are no base qualities to consult, and no much larger clone falls within one base. V is clipped by 1 base and J by 3 bases, and the sequence between their germline boundaries is 12 bases long. From a lookup of the germline V gene (reference sequence), CDR1 and CDR2 are DFQATT and SNEGSKA. Including cysteine and phenylalanine, the CDR3 has 15 amino acids. Only the CDR3 DNA is retained, 45 bases long and in frame from the first base. Ophthalmopathy patients had moderately to severely active disease, Clinical Activity Score of at least 3, NOSPECS grade of at least 4, and disease duration under 3 months. Patients were excluded if they had other autoimmune diseases, uncontrolled infections, pregnancy or lactation. Clinical symptoms, serum thyroxine, TRAb, thyroid ultrasound and orbital computed tomography formed the basis of the diagnosis. PBMCs were isolated from 10 ml of fresh peripheral blood by Ficoll-Paque density gradient centrifugation. Total RNA was extracted with Trizol reagent and quality-checked on an Agilent 2100 Bioanalyzer.

The data originate from a study of Graves' ophthalmopathy and Graves' hyperthyroidism (dated by TCRdb to the late 2010s). Concerning the study at large: Peripheral blood was collected at initial diagnosis, prior to any treatment. The study used signatures of the TCR beta repertoire to tell Graves' ophthalmopathy apart from Graves' hyperthyroidism and to predict which patients would progress to ophthalmopathy. In total, 135 blood samples were TCR-sequenced: around 42 ophthalmopathy, roughly 77 hyperthyroidism and some 17 hyperthyroidism-to-ophthalmopathy patients. A discovery set of more than 90 patients (roughly 43 ophthalmopathy, under 65 stable hyperthyroidism) was enrolled to explore V-J signatures distinguishing ophthalmopathy from hyperthyroidism. An independent validation cohort was composed of approximately 19 hyperthyroidism patients and roughly 16 patients who later progressed from hyperthyroidism to ophthalmopathy. In roughly 6 hyperthyroidism patients, T-cell repertoires of thyroid tissue and blood were compared. Following sample collection, hyperthyroidism patients were given methimazole at a starting dose of 30 mg daily, and ophthalmopathy patients were given high-dose intravenous methylprednisolone.

TCR beta CDR3 regions were amplified from RNA transcripts for repertoire sequencing. The first round of RT-PCR was done with HTBI primers and the Qiagen OneStep RT-PCR kit, and was followed by a second round of multiplex PCR, then size selection and purification. The libraries underwent paired-end sequencing with 100 bp reads on an Illumina HiSeq2000. As for how the authors treated the data: SOAPnuke was used to process the reads, throwing out any read that had adapters, had uncalled bases, had a mean Phred below 15, or lacked an exact constant-primer or identifier match. COPE v1.2.5 was used to merge the high-quality paired reads. Clonotypes were defined as unique nucleotide sequences and were aligned to IMGT TRB V, D and J references using MiTCR v1.1. The analysis was limited to V-J combinations with a frequency above 0.0001, which together covered around 99% of the repertoires. For each V-J combination, a TCR clonal expansion and chaos score was defined as F50 clonal expansion divided by the chaos observed in the TCRdist matrix. Welch's t-statistics and random forest were used to narrow the features down to around twelve V-J combinations, which were then fed into a naive Bayes classifier. Thyroid-blood repertoire similarity was quantified with the Morisita-Horn index. TCRdb redid the processing of the public reads, applying fastp at Q25 and MiXCR, and retained in-frame beta chains. A single entry per CDR3 protein holds the most common genes and DNA from its merged rows. These V and J calls are TCRdb output, not the study's own analysis. For this sample there are 600,000 to 700,000 distinct CDR3 sequences; more than 40% appear just once. The top ten clones comprise over 2.5% of the sample.

The study at large found these results: Sample size was not predetermined statistically, and investigators were not blinded to group allocation. Most of the expanded thyroid clonotypes with a frequency above 0.001 were also detected in blood, and it was suggested that the thyroid immune response may be reflected by blood repertoires. In cross-validation, the 13-signature model distinguished ophthalmopathy from stable hyperthyroidism with approximately 88% sensitivity and around 81% specificity, and in the test set the corresponding values were roughly 80% and 76%. In validation, the model predicted ophthalmopathy progression with roughly 68% sensitivity and approximately 78% specificity; more than ten predicted patients were CT-confirmed with GO in a median of 6.5 months.

Sequenced input: peripheral blood. The receptor chain draws on TRBV20-1 and TRBJ2-2; the D gene is not confidently resolved. This receptor was obtained from an adult man with Graves' ophthalmopathy. The bases read TGCAGTGCTAGAGCCGGACGGACGGACACCGGGGAGCTGTTTTTT. Its coded protein is CSARAGRTDTGELFF.